The clone carrying this T cell receptor (beta chain) was counted between two and nine times. The antigen is unknown. These data belong to a study of vaccination effects on CD4 cells after COVID-19. Clones were read by immunoSEQ multiplex PCR, and TCRdb kept only the in-frame ones, dropping some. Of tens of thousands of clones in the sample, roughly two thirds are singletons; the top ten hold about 25%. Antigen-specific CD4+ T cells expanded by the ViraFEST assay with viral peptide pools were then sequenced. A roughly 11-day culture period preceded the isolation of CD4+ T cells. The healthy vaccine recipients, who had no prior SARS-CoV-2 infection, showed negative nucleocapsid antibodies. The CDR3 contains 14 residues. Germline V lookup: CDR1 MNHEY, CDR2 SVGAGI. V lost 2 bases and J 7 bases, leaving 9 bases between the germline ends.

This specimen was CD4+ T cells from PBMCs cultured with HCoV-OC43 spike peptides, taken before COVID-19 vaccination. Noted subset: HCoV-OC43 spike overlapping peptide pool stimulation. The clonotype originates from a human donor who received a COVID-19 vaccine. The chain links TRBV6-5 to TRBJ1-6; unclear D gene. CDR3 amino acids: CASSYRGGNSPLHF. CDR3 DNA: TGTGCCAGCAGTTACAGAGGCGGGAATTCACCCCTCCACTTT.